A single sample is the source of the 26 T cell receptor beta chains below, sequenced in a study of tumor and adjacent non-tumor tissue in lung cancer (dated by TCRdb to between 2018 and 2020). The library relied on multiplex PCR. Sequencing relied on an Illumina HiSeq 2500. TCRbeta libraries were constructed through three rounds of nested PCR with primers (Table S4) according to protocols modified from ARM-PCR. Using fastp trimming at Q25 and MiXCR clonotype assembly, TCRdb reanalyzed the public sequencing data and kept in-frame beta chains. One record per CDR3 amino acid sequence lists the most common genes and DNA. A total of some 120,000 distinct CDR3 sequences appear in this sample, 55% to 75% of them only once. The ten largest make up roughly 13% of the sample. Bulk unsorted tissue served as the source for RNA extraction, and RNA quality was assessed using a NanoDrop ND-1000 and an Agilent 2100.

The sample consisted of lung tumor tissue. The receptors come from a young man with non-small cell lung cancer.

Remarks on this clonotype: Given the absence of the conserved phenylalanine or tryptophan at the CDR3 end, a read error is likely. The rearrangement joins TRBV29-1 to TRBJ2-2; TRBD1 matches 7 bases. V lost 3 bases to trimming and J lost 5 bases; unmatched junction nucleotides: 12. The CDR3 totals 16 residues. Germline V CDR1 and CDR2: SQVTM, ANQGSEA. The CDR3 is CSVEPLRGSGTGELFT. Written as DNA, the CDR3 is TGCAGCGTTGAGCCCCTCAGGGGGTCGGGAACCGGGGAGCTGTTTACT.

V is TRBV20-1 and J is TRBJ1-1, with D maybe TRBD1 (5 bases). CDR3 length: 12 amino acids. Germline CDR1 and CDR2: DFQATT and SNEGSKA (reference sequence). CDR3 region: CSALRGSAEAFF. CDR3 in DNA: TGCAGCGCCTTGCGGGGGAGTGCTGAAGCTTTCTTT.

V usage is TRBV20-1 and J usage is TRBJ2-7; 9 bases are shared with TRBD2. The germline V gene has CDR1 DFQATT and CDR2 SNEGSKA (reference sequence). Unmatched junction bases numbered 11, after V lost 3 bases and J lost 2 bases. This CDR3 has 16 amino acids. CDR3: CSASSVSGSITYEQYF. The CDR3 nucleotides are TGCAGTGCTAGTAGTGTTAGCGGGAGTATAACCTACGAGCAGTACTTC.

On this clonotype: This likely comes from a read error, as the CDR3 has no conserved phenylalanine or tryptophan at its end. The limits of the CDR3 on the DNA are not certain, so only TCRdb's listed CDR3 is given. V and J are TRBV6-1 and TRBJ2-7. Including both end residues, the CDR3 is 13 amino acids long. The germline V gene encodes CDR1 MNHNS and CDR2 SASEGT. The CDR3 sequence is CASSEWHGYEEYY.

Notes on this clonotype: This may stem from a read error, because a much larger clone lies one nucleotide away. CDR3 amino acids: CSAANGMDDNEQFF. CDR3 sequence (DNA): TGCAGTGCGGCTAACGGGATGGATGACAATGAGCAGTTCTTC. The chain recombines TRBV20-1 with TRBJ2-1, with D tentatively TRBD2 (5 bases). Germline V gene sequence: CDR1 DFQATT, CDR2 SNEGSKA (reference sequence). The CDR3 loop spans 14 amino acids. V gave up 6 bases and J gave up 5 bases, with 17 bases separating them.

To note about this clonotype: The junction and the germline gene differ at one end; a read error may be behind it. This chain uses TRBV5-4 with TRBJ2-2; possibly TRBD1 for D (5 bases). Per germline, CDR1 SGHNT and CDR2 YYREEE (reference sequence). The CDR3 covers 14 residues. CDR3 residues: CTSSLDQGIWELFF. In DNA, the CDR3 is TGTACCAGCAGCTTGGATCAGGGAATCTGGGAGCTGTTTTTT.

This clonotype was observed a single time. A junction end diverges from the germline sequence, so it may reflect a read error. The CDR3 sequence is CNTSDSRVYDYTF. Written as DNA, the CDR3 is TGCAACACTTCTGACAGTCGGGTGTATGACTACACCTTC. The chain links TRBV29-1 to TRBJ1-2, with a weak D call TRBD1 (5 bases). The CDR3 spans 13 residues. From germline, CDR1 is SQVTM and CDR2 ANQGSEA.

On this clonotype: The conserved closing phenylalanine or tryptophan is absent in this CDR3, likely reflecting a read error. The V call is TRBV20-1, the J call TRBJ2-7; D is undetermined. The V gene lost 7 bases and the J gene lost 3 bases, with 16 bases spanning the gap. This CDR3 comprises 13 residues. Per the germline V gene, CDR1 is DFQATT and CDR2 is SNEGSKA (reference sequence). Here the CDR3 DNA reads TGCAGTGGTAGTGAGCAGAACTACTACGAGCAGTACATC. Protein sequence: CSGSEQNYYEQYI.

This clonotype has a single count. The chain is built from TRBV20-1 and TRBJ1-2; D gene unclear. CDR3 size: 15 residues. V lost 0 bases and J lost 4, with 15 bases in between. Germline lookup yields CDR1 DFQATT and CDR2 SNEGSKA (reference sequence). The CDR3 here is CSARDMSRTPYGYTF. The CDR3 DNA reads as TGCAGTGCTAGAGATATGTCACGGACCCCCTATGGCTACACCTTC.

Concerning this clonotype: The germline gene is not matched at one end of the junction; a read error may be the cause. This sequence joins TRBV11-2 and TRBJ2-3; 7 bases line up with TRBD1. Germline V gives CDR1 SGHAT, CDR2 FQNNGV. The CDR3 loop spans 14 amino acids. In DNA, the CDR3 is TGTGCCAGCAGTCCCCGGACTGGGACAGATACGCGGTATTTT. Protein product: CASSPRTGTDTRYF.

Comment on this clonotype: This may be a read error: a much more frequent sequence differs by one nucleotide. J is TRBJ1-2 and V is TRBV6-6, with 9 bases lining up with TRBD1. Trimming cost V 8 bases and J 4 bases; bases outside gene matches: 8. CDR3 size: 14 residues. The germline CDR1 and CDR2 sequences are MNHNY and SVGAGI (reference sequence). CDR3 protein: CASGSGTGTYGYTF. In DNA, the CDR3 is TGTGCCAGCGGATCCGGGACAGGGACCTATGGCTACACCTTC.

Of note for this clonotype: One junction end disagrees with the germline gene, perhaps due to a read error. The genes are TRBV6-2 or TRBV6-3 and TRBJ1-5; D remains ambiguous. Germline V gives CDR1 MNHEY, CDR2 SVGEGT. This CDR3 comprises 14 residues. The CDR3 region is CASSSGYGVQRQHF. The DNA of the CDR3 is TGTGCCAGCAGTTCAGGATACGGTGTCCAGCGCCAGCATTTT.

This clonotype was counted ten times or more. The chain recombines TRBV6-2 or TRBV6-3 with TRBJ2-2; 9 positions match TRBD2. CDR3 length equals 15 residues. Per the germline V gene, CDR1 is MNHEY and CDR2 is SVGEGT. The ends lost 6 bases at V and 1 base at J; junction bases unmatched: 3. The CDR3 reads CASRSGGRNTGELFF. For the CDR3, the DNA is TGTGCCAGCAGGAGCGGGGGGCGGAACACCGGGGAGCTGTTTTTT.

This clonotype was counted at least ten times. This chain links TRBV6-1 with TRBJ1-1; maybe TRBD1 (6 bases). CDR1 and CDR2 (germline): MNHNS, SASEGT. V shed 7 bases and J shed 12 bases, with 21 bases lying between them. The CDR3 totals 13 residues. The CDR3 spells CASMLVKTGRPFF. CDR3 DNA: TGTGCCAGCATGTTGGTCAAAACAGGGAGGCCTTTCTTT.

Remarks on this clonotype: The missing conserved phenylalanine or tryptophan at the end of this CDR3 makes a read error likely. The rearrangement uses TRBV7-3 and TRBJ2-5; D is unclear. The CDR3 spans 15 residues. In germline, CDR1 is SGHTA, CDR2 FQGTGA. Deletions cut 0 bases from V and 4 bases from J, with 12 bases between. DNA for the CDR3: TGTGCCAGCAGCTTAACGCCGACCACATCAGAGACCCAGTACCTC. Protein: CASSLTPTTSETQYL.

Details on this clonotype: A much larger clone differs from this one at a single base, so this may be a read error. The genes are TRBV29-1 and TRBJ1-1; TRBD1 agrees at 7 bases. CDR1 SQVTM and CDR2 ANQGSEA come from the germline V gene. CDR3 size: 11 residues. CDR3: CSVGQGEDALF. The CDR3 coding sequence is TGCAGCGTTGGACAGGGTGAAGATGCTTTGTTT.

The gene calls are TRBV30 and TRBJ1-2; D call uncertain. CDR1 and CDR2 (germline): GTSNPN, SVGIG (reference sequence). The CDR3 length is 12 residues. The ends were cut back, 1 base at V and 4 bases at J, with 7 bases in the middle. In DNA form, the CDR3 reads TGTGCCTGGAGTGAAGTCGCCTATGGCTACACCTTC. The encoded protein is CAWSEVAYGYTF.

Points on this clonotype: At one boundary the junction diverges from the germline segment, which might be a read error. This sequence joins TRBV4-1 and TRBJ2-7, with D possibly matching TRBD2 (5 bases). The CDR3 length is 13 residues. Germline assignment: CDR1 MGHRA and CDR2 YSYEKL. The CDR3 sequence: CATSQDFLAEQYF. The CDR3 DNA is TGCGCCACCAGCCAAGATTTTCTAGCCGAGCAATACTTC.

About this clonotype: This may be a read error: a much more frequent sequence differs by one nucleotide. J is TRBJ1-2 and V is TRBV12-3 or TRBV12-4; D unresolved. CDR3 length equals 15 residues. The CDR3 sequence is CTSSLDFSGRYGYTF. CDR3 DNA sequence: TGTACCAGCAGTTTAGATTTCTCAGGACGCTATGGCTACACCTTC.

The V and J genes are TRBV11-1 and TRBJ2-3; 9 bases line up with TRBD2. CDR3 size: 15 residues. The germline gives CDR1 SGHAT, CDR2 FQDESV (reference sequence). This chain's CDR3 is CVSSPAGGNTDTQYF. The DNA of the CDR3 is TGTGTCAGTAGCCCAGCGGGGGGTAACACAGATACGCAGTATTTT.

In the case of this clonotype: Its ends do not fully match the called genes, so a read error is possible. This chain joins TRBV11-2 and TRBJ2-1, with a weak D call TRBD2 (6 bases). The CDR3 totals 15 residues. Germline values: CDR1 SGHAT, CDR2 FQNNGV. The CDR3 protein is CASSDLATVYNEQFF. CDR3 bases: TGTGCCAGCAGCGATCTAGCGACAGTATACAATGAGCAATTCTTC.

As to this clonotype: This clone may be a read error of a much larger clone one base away. The V and J genes are TRBV6-5 and TRBJ2-3; D gene ambiguous. The CDR3 length is 13 residues. CDR1 and CDR2 (germline): MNHEY, SVGAGI. The CDR3 coding sequence is TGTGGCAGCAGGCCGATGGGCACAGATACGCAGTATTTT. The encoded protein is CGSRPMGTDTQYF.

Worth noting for this clonotype: A junction end diverges from the germline sequence, so it may reflect a read error. The gene calls are TRBV11-3 and TRBJ2-7, with a possible D match to TRBD2 (6 bases). The CDR3 is 14 amino acids. Germline CDR1 and CDR2: SGHNT and YENEEA. The CDR3 reads CAISLAAGSCEQYF. CDR3 nucleotide sequence: TGTGCCATCAGCTTAGCGGCAGGCTCCTGCGAGCAGTACTTC.

In regard to this clonotype: Given the absence of the conserved phenylalanine or tryptophan at the CDR3 end, a read error is likely. The chain uses TRBV4-3 and TRBJ1-1; D not certain. This CDR3 is 15 amino acids long. Germline V gene data show CDR1 as LGHNA and CDR2 as YSLEER. The CDR3 DNA reads as TGCACCAGCAGCCGGGTGACCGTGGACCGGATCGAAGCTTTCTGT. Translating gives CTSSRVTVDRIEAFC.

A note on this clonotype: This may come from a read error, since a much larger clone is one base off. The chain couples TRBV12-3 or TRBV12-4 to TRBJ1-1, with unresolved D. This CDR3 comprises 15 residues. The CDR3 region has the DNA TGTGCCAGCAGCCTTAGACGGGGTGGGAACACTGAAGCTATCTTT. Residues: CASSLRRGGNTEAIF.

A remark on this clonotype: As the CDR3 is not closed by the conserved phenylalanine or tryptophan, this likely results from a read error. This chain uses TRBV11-2 with TRBJ2-3; D might be TRBD1 (6 bases). This CDR3 is built from 15 residues. In germline, CDR1 is SGHAT, CDR2 FQNNGV. This chain's CDR3 is CASSLEGASGDMQYS. The CDR3 nucleotides read TGTGCCAGCAGCTTAGAGGGGGCCTCCGGAGATATGCAGTATTCT.